The clone carrying this TCR beta chain was recorded many times. Its antigen remains unidentified. Via MiXCR, TCRdb re-called the 5' RACE reads, giving one row per CDR3 protein. Among around 680,000 distinct CDR3 sequences, 8% to 9% were seen once, and the ten largest hold 0.98%. CDR3 length equals 16 residues. Germline CDR1 reads MNHNS; CDR2 reads SASEGT. The V end lost 5 bases, the J end lost 6 bases, and 20 bases lay between the germline ends. The data belong to a study of identical twins. Whole-study results and caveats: Twin pairs had excess sharing that was weaker in beta out-of-frame sequences. Findings depended on cross-sectional statistics rather than tracking the same donors.

The same specimen was also included in a second study, on yellow fever vaccine responses in identical twins.

V usage is TRBV6-1 and J usage is TRBJ2-4; TRBD1 might be the D (6 bases). The receptor was derived from a woman aged 18-29 years in good health. Input material: PBMCs. The CDR3 DNA is TGTGCCAGCAGTCCCGGGGACACCACCGGAGGAAACATTCAGTACTTC. Residues: CASSPGDTTGGNIQYF.